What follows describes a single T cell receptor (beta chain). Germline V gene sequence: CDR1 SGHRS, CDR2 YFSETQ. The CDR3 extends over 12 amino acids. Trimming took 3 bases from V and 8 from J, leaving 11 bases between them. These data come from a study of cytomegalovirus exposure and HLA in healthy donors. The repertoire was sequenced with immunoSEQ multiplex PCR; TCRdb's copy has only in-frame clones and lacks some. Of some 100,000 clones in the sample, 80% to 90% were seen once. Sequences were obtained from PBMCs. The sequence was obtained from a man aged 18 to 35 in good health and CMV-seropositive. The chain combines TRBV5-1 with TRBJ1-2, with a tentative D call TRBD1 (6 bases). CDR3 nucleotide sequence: TGCGCCAGCAGCTGGGACAACGGCGGCTACACCTTC. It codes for CASSWDNGGYTF.